One and the same sample provided the 13 T cell receptor beta chains below, sequenced in a study of CD8+CD57+ T cells in acquired aplastic anemia. CD8+CD57+ cell expansion, shown by flow cytometry, had occurred in the patients selected for sequencing. Genomic DNA, the template, was used for profiling of the TCR beta VDJ and CDR3. TCRdb reprocessed the reads via MiXCR and lists one record per CDR3 protein. This table holds 55,000 to 60,000 distinct CDR3 sequences, roughly 60% found once. The sample taken for sequencing was sorted CD4+, CD8+, or CD8+CD57+ T cells (not recorded which) from PBMCs. The receptors shown here come from a human donor with aplastic anemia.

The chain uses TRBV7-9 and TRBJ2-5; D is perhaps TRBD1 (6 bases). Deletions cut 0 bases from V and 1 base from J, with 9 bases between. Germline CDR1 SEHNR, CDR2 FQNEAQ (reference sequence). CDR3 size: 15 residues. The CDR3 nucleotides read TGTGCCAGCAGCTTAGCTGGGACATCCCAAGAGACCCAGTACTTC. Amino acids: CASSLAGTSQETQYF. The variable domain in full, completed from reference TRBV7-9 and TRBJ2-5, reads DTGVSQNPRHKITKRGQNVTFRCDPISEHNRLYWYRQTLGQGPEFLTYFQNEAQLEKSRLLSDRFSAERPKGSFSTLEIQRTEQGDSAMYLCASSLAGTSQETQYFGPGTRLLVL.

This clonotype was seen ten or more times. The V and J genes are TRBV10-3 and TRBJ2-7; TRBD1 matches at 10 bases. The V gene end was trimmed by 6 bases and the J gene end by 6 bases; junction bases not matched to a gene: 5. The CDR3 contains 13 residues. Germline assignment: CDR1 ENHRY and CDR2 SYGVKD. DNA of the CDR3: TGTGCCATCAGCGGGACAGGGGATAGCGAGCAGTACTTC. Translating gives CAISGTGDSEQYF.

This clonotype was seen ten or more times. The chain combines TRBV4-2 with TRBJ2-1; the D gene is possibly TRBD2 (6 bases). The germline CDR1 and CDR2 sequences are LGHNA and YNFKEQ. Between the trimmed V and J ends, which lost 0 bases and 7 bases, there was a span of 13 bases. This CDR3 region has 15 residues. Here the CDR3 reads CASSQEVTSGNEQFF. For the CDR3, the DNA is TGTGCCAGCAGCCAAGAGGTGACTAGTGGGAATGAGCAGTTCTTC.

The chain has TRBV2 and TRBJ1-1; D call uncertain. The CDR3 is made up of 12 amino acids. Trimming took off 7 bases at V and 4 bases at J, with 10 bases between the two ends. Germline CDR1 and CDR2: SNHLY and FYNNEI. The CDR3 sequence is CASTWAATEAFF. The CDR3 DNA reads TGTGCCAGCACGTGGGCAGCCACTGAAGCTTTCTTT.

This chain connects TRBV5-1 to TRBJ1-1, with TRBD1 matching over 9 bases. The CDR3 covers 15 residues. The germline V gene has CDR1 SGHRS and CDR2 YFSETQ. V lost 3 bases to trimming and J lost 5 bases; unmatched junction nucleotides: 8. Here the CDR3 DNA reads TGCGCCAGCAGCTGGGACAGGGAGATGGAGACTGAAGCTTTCTTT. Translation: CASSWDREMETEAFF.

This clonotype was observed many times. V is TRBV11-2 and J is TRBJ1-2; TRBD1 is a possible D gene (6 bases). The germline V gene encodes CDR1 SGHAT and CDR2 FQNNGV. V dropped 5 bases and J dropped 3 bases, with 10 bases sitting between them. This CDR3 region has 13 residues. CDR3 in DNA: TGTGCCAGCAGCCAGGGGACGGACTATGGCTACACCTTC. Its translation is CASSQGTDYGYTF.

This chain links TRBV2 with TRBJ1-5, with a possible D match to TRBD1 (5 bases). The CDR3 covers 15 residues. The germline V gene encodes CDR1 SNHLY and CDR2 FYNNEI. The V end was cut by 7 bases, the J end by 1 base, with 14 bases between. As DNA, the CDR3 is TGTGCCAGCACTATGGGACTGTCAAGCAATCAGCCCCAGCATTTT. This codes for CASTMGLSSNQPQHF.

The V call is TRBV19, the J call TRBJ2-3, with 9 nucleotides matching TRBD2. In germline, CDR1 is LNHDA, CDR2 SQIVND (reference sequence). The CDR3 is 16 residues long. After removal of 1 base from V and 5 bases from J, the junction contained 7 bases not matched to a gene. Written as DNA, the CDR3 is TGTGCCAGTAGTATAGGAGGTAGCGGGAGATTAGATACGCAGTATTTT. It yields the protein CASSIGGSGRLDTQYF.

This clonotype was observed at least ten times. The DNA for the CDR3 is TGTGCCAGCAGACCCCGGACGGCGGCAAGCGAAAAACTGTTTTTT. Its translation is CASRPRTAASEKLFF. The rearrangement uses TRBV6-1 and TRBJ1-4, with D unclear. The V gene's germline CDR1 is MNHNS and CDR2 SASEGT. There are 15 residues in the CDR3. V lost 6 bases, J lost 8 bases, and 19 bases lay in between.

The rearrangement uses TRBV19 and TRBJ1-2; no clear D gene. The length of the CDR3 is 10 residues. Germline CDR1 is LNHDA and CDR2 is SQIVND (reference sequence). Trimming took 4 bases from V and 13 from J, leaving 10 bases between them. This chain's CDR3 is CASSTPFCTF. The CDR3 DNA reads as TGTGCCAGTAGTACCCCGTTTTGCACCTTC. The full variable domain, with the rest looked up from reference TRBV19 and TRBJ1-2, is DGGITQSPKYLFRKEGQNVTLSCEQNLNHDAMYWYRQDPGQGLRLIYYSQIVNDFQKGDIAEGYSVSREKKESFPLTVTSAQKNPTAFYLCASSTPFCTFGSGTRLTVV.

The chain combines TRBV2 with TRBJ1-2; D not resolved. The CDR3 is 14 residues long. Deletions cut 7 bases from V and 7 bases from J, with 19 bases between. Germline CDR1 is SNHLY and CDR2 is FYNNEI. This chain's CDR3 is CASTNSINTSGYTF. The CDR3 DNA follows: TGTGCCAGCACAAACTCGATCAATACGAGTGGCTACACCTTC.

V gene TRBV24-1 combines with J gene TRBJ2-3; a possible D gene is TRBD2 (6 bases). Germline V CDR1 and CDR2: KGHDR, SFDVKD. The length of the CDR3 is 19 residues. V lost 4 bases and J lost 0, with 22 bases in between. CDR3 DNA: TGTGCCACCAGTGACCCCCGGGGGTACGGAGAGGGGAGCACAGATACGCAGTATTTT. Its translation: CATSDPRGYGEGSTDTQYF.

V usage is TRBV6-5 and J usage is TRBJ2-7; the D gene is possibly TRBD2 (6 bases). Between the trimmed V and J ends, which lost 0 bases and 3 bases, there was a span of 15 bases. The CDR3 sequence is 16 residues long. Germline values: CDR1 MNHEY, CDR2 SVGAGI. CDR3: CASSYSASERVYEQYF. The CDR3, as DNA: TGTGCCAGCAGTTACTCGGCGTCCGAGCGGGTCTACGAGCAGTACTTC.